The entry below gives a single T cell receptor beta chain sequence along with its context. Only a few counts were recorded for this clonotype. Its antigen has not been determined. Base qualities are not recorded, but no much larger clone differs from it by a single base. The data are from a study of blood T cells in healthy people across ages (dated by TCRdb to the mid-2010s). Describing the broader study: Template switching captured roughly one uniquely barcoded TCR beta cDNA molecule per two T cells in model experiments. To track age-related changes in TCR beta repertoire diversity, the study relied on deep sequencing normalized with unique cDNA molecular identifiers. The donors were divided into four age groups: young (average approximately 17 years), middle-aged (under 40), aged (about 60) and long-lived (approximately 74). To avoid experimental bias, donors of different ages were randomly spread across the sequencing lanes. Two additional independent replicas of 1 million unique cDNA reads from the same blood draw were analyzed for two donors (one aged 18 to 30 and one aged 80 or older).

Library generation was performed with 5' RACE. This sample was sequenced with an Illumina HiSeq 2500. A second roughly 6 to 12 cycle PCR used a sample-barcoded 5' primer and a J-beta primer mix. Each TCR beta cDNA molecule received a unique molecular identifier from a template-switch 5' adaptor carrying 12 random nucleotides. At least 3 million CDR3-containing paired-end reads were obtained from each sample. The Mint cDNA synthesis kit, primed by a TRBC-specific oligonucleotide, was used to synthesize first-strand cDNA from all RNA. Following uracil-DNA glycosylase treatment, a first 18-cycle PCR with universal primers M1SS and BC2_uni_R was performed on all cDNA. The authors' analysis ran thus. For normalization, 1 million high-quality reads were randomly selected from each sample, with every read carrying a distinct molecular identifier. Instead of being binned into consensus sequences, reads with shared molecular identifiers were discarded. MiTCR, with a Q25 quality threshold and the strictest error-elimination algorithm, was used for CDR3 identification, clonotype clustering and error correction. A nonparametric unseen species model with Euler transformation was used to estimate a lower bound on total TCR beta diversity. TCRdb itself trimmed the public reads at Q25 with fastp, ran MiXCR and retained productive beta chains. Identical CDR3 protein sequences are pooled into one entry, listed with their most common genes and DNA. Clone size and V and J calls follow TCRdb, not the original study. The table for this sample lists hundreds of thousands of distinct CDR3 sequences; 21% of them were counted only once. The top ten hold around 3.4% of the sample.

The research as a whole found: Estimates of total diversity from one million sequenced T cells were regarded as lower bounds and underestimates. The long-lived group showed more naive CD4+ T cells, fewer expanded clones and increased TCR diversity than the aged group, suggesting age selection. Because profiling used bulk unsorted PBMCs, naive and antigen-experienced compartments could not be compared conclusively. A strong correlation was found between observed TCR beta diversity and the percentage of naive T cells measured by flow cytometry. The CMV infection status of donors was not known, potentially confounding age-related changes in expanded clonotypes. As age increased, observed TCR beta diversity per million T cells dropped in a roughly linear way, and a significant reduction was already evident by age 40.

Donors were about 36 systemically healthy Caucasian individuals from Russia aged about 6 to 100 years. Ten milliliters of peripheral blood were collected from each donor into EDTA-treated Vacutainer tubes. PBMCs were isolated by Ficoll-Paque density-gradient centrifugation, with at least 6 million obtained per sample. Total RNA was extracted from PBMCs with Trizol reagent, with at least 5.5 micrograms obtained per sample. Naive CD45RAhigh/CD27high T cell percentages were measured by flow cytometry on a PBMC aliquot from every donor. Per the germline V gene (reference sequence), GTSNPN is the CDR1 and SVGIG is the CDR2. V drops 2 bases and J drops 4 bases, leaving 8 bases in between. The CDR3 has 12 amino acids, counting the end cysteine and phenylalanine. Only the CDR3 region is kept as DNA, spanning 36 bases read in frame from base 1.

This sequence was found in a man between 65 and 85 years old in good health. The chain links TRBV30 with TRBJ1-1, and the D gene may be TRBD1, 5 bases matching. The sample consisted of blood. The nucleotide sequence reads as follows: TGTGCCTGGAGTTTGGGGCCCACTGAAGCTTTCTTT. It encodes CAWSLGPTEAFF.